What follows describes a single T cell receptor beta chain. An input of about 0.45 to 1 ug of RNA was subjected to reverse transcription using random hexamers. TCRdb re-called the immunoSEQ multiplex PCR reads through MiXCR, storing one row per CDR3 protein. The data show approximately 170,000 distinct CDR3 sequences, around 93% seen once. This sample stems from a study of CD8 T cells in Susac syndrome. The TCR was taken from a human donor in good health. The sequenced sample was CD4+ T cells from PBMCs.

CDR3 region: CSVEGGRETQYF. The CDR3 DNA sequence: TGCAGCGTTGAGGGGGGACGGGAGACCCAGTACTTC. The rearrangement links TRBV29-1 to TRBJ2-5; TRBD2 is a possible D gene (6 bases). Germline V gives CDR1 SQVTM, CDR2 ANQGSEA. The length of the CDR3 is 12 residues. Trimming cost V 3 bases and J 5 bases, with 10 bases left between them.